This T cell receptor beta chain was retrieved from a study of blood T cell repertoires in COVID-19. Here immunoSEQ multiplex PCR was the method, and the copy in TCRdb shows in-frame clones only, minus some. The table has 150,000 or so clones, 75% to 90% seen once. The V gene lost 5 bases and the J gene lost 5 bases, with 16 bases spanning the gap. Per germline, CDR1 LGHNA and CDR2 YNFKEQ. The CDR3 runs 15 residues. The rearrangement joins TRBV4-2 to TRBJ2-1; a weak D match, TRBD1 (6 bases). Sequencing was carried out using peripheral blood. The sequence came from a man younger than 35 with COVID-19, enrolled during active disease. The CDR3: CASSYQGFGNNEQFF. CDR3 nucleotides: TGTGCCAGCAGCTACCAGGGGTTTGGGAACAATGAGCAGTTCTTC.